The present entry profiles one TCR beta chain with its context. Its specificity is unknown. The data were produced by immunoSEQ multiplex PCR, yet TCRdb's version contains in-frame clones alone and is incomplete. Among hundreds of thousands of clones listed, approximately 97% were seen once. The data were obtained in a study of shared clonotypes between healthy human individuals. Findings of the study overall: The study found lower generation probabilities in non-shared clonotypes than in those shared by all four donors.

The CDR3 has 12 residues. V was clipped by 7 bases and J by 11 bases, with 17 bases between them. The germline CDR1 and CDR2 sequences are SQVTM and ANQGSEA. Sequenced material: naive CD4+ T cells sorted from blood. Indicated subset: CD45RA+ positively selected. The V and J genes are TRBV29-1 and TRBJ1-4, with D maybe TRBD1 (5 bases). This TCR derives from a woman aged 25 to 39 in good health. The CDR3: CSAAVAGLKLFF. The CDR3 DNA follows: TGCAGCGCCGCTGTCGCGGGACTCAAACTGTTTTTT.